The subject of this entry is one T cell receptor (beta chain). TCRdb's copy holds only in-frame clones and misses some; the assay was immunoSEQ multiplex PCR. The profile shows 150,000 to 200,000 clones, about four fifths of them singletons. This sample is drawn from a study of blood T cell repertoires in COVID-19. Overall study: Some COVID-19 samples were acute and others convalescent; all came from the United States, Italy and Spain. The cDNA or gDNA used as material had been derived from T cells, B-cell-depleted T cells, or PBMCs.

Seattle cases were enrolled at active infection and followed longitudinally. Looked up from germline, CDR1 is MNHEY and CDR2 is SVGEGT. This CDR3 has 16 amino acids. V lost 0 bases to trimming and J lost 0 bases, with 8 bases between them. This TCR derives from an elderly woman with COVID-19, enrolled during active disease. This chain links TRBV6-2 or TRBV6-3 with TRBJ2-2; perhaps TRBD1 as D (6 bases). Sequencing was carried out using peripheral blood. This CDR3 is CASSYSRGSNTGELFF. The CDR3 nucleotides are TGTGCCAGCAGTTACTCGAGGGGGTCGAACACCGGGGAGCTGTTTTTT.